This is a list of T cell receptor beta chains from one sample in a study of cytomegalovirus exposure and HLA in healthy donors. Assay: immunoSEQ multiplex PCR; the TCRdb copy retains only in-frame clones and omits some. The data show more than 150,000 clones, roughly 87% seen once. The material sequenced was PBMCs. These receptors all stem from a girl under three years old in good health and CMV-seronegative. CDR3s include the opening cysteine and the closing phenylalanine or tryptophan. A D gene is named only where the DNA matches it firmly. Some rows have no size entry. The others give once, few or many, or a class for an expanded clone.

clone_size	v_call	j_call	d_call	cdr3_nt	cdr3_aa
.	TRBV19	TRBJ1-3	TRBD1	TGTGCCAGTATGCGGACAGGATCTGGAAACACCATATATTTT	CASMRTGSGNTIYF
.	TRBV18	TRBJ1-3	.	TGTGCCAGCTCACCCTCCCAACAGGGATTTGGAAACACCATATATTTT	CASSPSQQGFGNTIYF
.	TRBV7-8	TRBJ2-5	TRBD2	TGTGCCAGCATTGGGGGGTGGGGCGGGAGGAAAGATAGGGAGACCCAGTACTTC	CASIGGWGGRKDRETQYF
.	TRBV7-2	TRBJ2-1	TRBD1	TGTGCCAGCAGCTTAGCCGGACAGGGGGCTAATGAGCAGTTCTTC	CASSLAGQGANEQFF
once	TRBV27	TRBJ1-2	.	TGTGCCAGCAGTTTGTCTCCAGGTCTTGCTGGCTACACCTTC	CASSLSPGLAGYTF
.	TRBV7-2	TRBJ2-1	TRBD2	TGTGCCAGCAGCGTCGGACTAGCGGGAGCCGATGAGCAGTTCTTC	CASSVGLAGADEQFF
.	TRBV10-1	TRBJ1-1	TRBD1	TGCGCCAGCAGTCCAGGGGGAACTGAAGCTTTCTTT	CASSPGGTEAFF
once	TRBV7-8	TRBJ2-1	TRBD1	TGTGCCAGCAGCTTATTTTTGAGTTTGGGGACAGTTCATTACAATGAGCAGTTCTTC	CASSLFLSLGTVHYNEQFF
.	TRBV9	TRBJ2-7	.	TGTGCCAGCAGCCCTCGTCGCGAAATTAGCTCCTACGAGCAGTACTTC	CASSPRREISSYEQYF
few	TRBV4-1	TRBJ2-2	.	TGCGCCAGCAGCCAAGATCCCCCCGGGACATATAACACCGGGGAGCTGTTTTTT	CASSQDPPGTYNTGELFF
.	TRBV6-1	TRBJ1-4	.	TGTGCCAGCAGTGCCACAGGTCTCAACCCTGAAAAACTGTTTTTT	CASSATGLNPEKLFF
.	TRBV25-1	TRBJ1-1	TRBD1	TGTGCCAGCACTTCAGGGGGCGCGAACACTGAAGCTTTCTTT	CASTSGGANTEAFF
.	TRBV7-9	TRBJ2-7	TRBD1	TGTGCCAGCAGCTTGACAGGGGAGACCTACGAGCAGTACTTC	CASSLTGETYEQYF
.	TRBV7-9	TRBJ2-7	TRBD1	TGTGCCAGCACCAGGGAAGACAGGGTGGGCGAGCAGTACTTC	CASTREDRVGEQYF
.	TRBV15	TRBJ2-7	.	TGTGCCACCAGCAGAGAAGTCGGGGGTTCCTACGAGCAGTACTTC	CATSREVGGSYEQYF
few	TRBV30	TRBJ1-4	TRBD1	TGTGCCTGGAGCCCTGGACAGGGGTACGAAAAACTGTTTTTT	CAWSPGQGYEKLFF
.	TRBV4-1	TRBJ1-1	TRBD1	TGCGCCAGCAGCCTTAGGGGGTCCAGGGGGCGAACTGAAGCTTTCTTT	CASSLRGSRGRTEAFF